The 3 T cell receptor beta chains below were found in one sample sequenced in a study of T cells in Graves' hyperthyroidism and ophthalmopathy. The CDR3 regions of TCR beta were amplified from RNA transcripts. During a first-round RT-PCR of the TCR CDR3, the HTBI primer set was used. TCRdb processed the multiplex PCR reads anew with MiXCR; each CDR3 protein has one entry. The repertoire has about 520,000 distinct CDR3 sequences, less than 25% of them found once; the top ten carry about 11%. Specimen: blood. All receptors derive from a woman under 40 with Graves' ophthalmopathy.

This clonotype has ten or more counts. The CDR3 sequence: CASSLTGTLNTEAFF. CDR3 bases: TGTGCCAGCAGTTTAACCGGGACACTGAACACTGAAGCTTTCTTT. The genes are TRBV28 and TRBJ1-1; possibly TRBD1 for D (6 bases). Germline V gene lookup returns CDR1 MDHEN and CDR2 SYDVKM. V shed 2 bases and J shed 0 bases, with 10 bases lying between them. This CDR3 is 15 amino acids long.

This clonotype was observed many times. The chain uses TRBV9 and TRBJ1-2; D gene uncertain. The CDR3 covers 10 residues. The germline CDR1 and CDR2 sequences are SGDLS and YYNGEE. Trimming removed 9 bases from V and 6 bases from J, with 9 bases in between. CDR3 in DNA: TGTGCCATCCCCCCGGATGGCTACACCTTC. Its protein product is CAIPPDGYTF.

This clonotype was detected ten times or more. The CDR3 region is CASSLGAHEQYF. CDR3 bases: TGTGCCAGCAGTTTGGGGGCCCACGAGCAGTACTTC. V and J are TRBV12-3 or TRBV12-4 and TRBJ2-7; D is possibly TRBD1 (6 bases). V lost 3 bases to trimming and J lost 5 bases, with 8 bases between them. The length of the CDR3 is 12 residues.